What follows are 12 T cell receptor beta chains derived from one specimen sequenced in a study of blood T cells in healthy people across ages. A second 7 to 11 cycle PCR used barcoded and J-beta primers. TCRdb re-called the 5' RACE reads with MiXCR, one entry per CDR3 protein. The profile shows over a million distinct CDR3 sequences, under 45% of them singletons. Sequences were obtained from blood. Receptor source: a woman aged 55-70 years in good health.

This chain joins TRBV15 and TRBJ2-7, with D possibly matching TRBD2 (5 bases). Trimming left V 4 bases short and J 6 bases short, with 13 bases between. The CDR3 spans 13 residues. CDR1 LNHNV and CDR2 YYDKDF come from the germline V gene (reference sequence). For the CDR3, the DNA is TGTGCCACCAGCACAAGTTTTGCGGGCGAGCAGTACTTC. Protein: CATSTSFAGEQYF.

Ten or more counts support this clonotype. V and J are TRBV12-3 or TRBV12-4 and TRBJ2-3; 11 bases agree with TRBD1. This CDR3 spans 15 amino acids. Trimming took 7 bases from V and 4 from J; bases not matched to a gene: 7. The CDR3 nucleotides are TGTGCCAGCAAATGGACAGGGGGCATGTCAGATACGCAGTATTTT. Translating gives CASKWTGGMSDTQYF.

This clonotype was observed a few times. DNA of the CDR3: TGTGCCAGCAGCCAAGATGAAGGACGCGGTTTCGGGACCCAGTACTTC. Translation gives CASSQDEGRGFGTQYF. V usage is TRBV4-2 and J usage is TRBJ2-7; D gene uncertain. The end of the DNA fits TRBJ2-5 better, so the J call may be wrong. Germline V lookup: CDR1 LGHNA, CDR2 YNFKEQ. CDR3 size: 16 residues.

This clonotype came up a few times. Sequence at one end of the junction differs from germline and may be a read error. The chain couples TRBV27 to TRBJ2-7; no clear D gene. The CDR3 runs 13 residues. Germline CDR1 is MNHEY and CDR2 is SMNVEV (reference sequence). This chain's CDR3 is CASSLSFSYEQYF. The CDR3 nucleotides read TGTGCCAGCAGCTTATCCTTCTCCTACGAGCAGTACTTC.

The chain recombines TRBV13 with TRBJ2-1; D is undetermined. Looked up from germline, CDR1 is PRHDT and CDR2 is FYEKMQ (reference sequence). V lost 5 bases and J 10 bases, leaving 18 bases between the germline ends. This CDR3 comprises 14 residues. This CDR3 is CASSLSSEKYEQFF. The CDR3 nucleotides read TGTGCCAGCAGCCTCTCCAGCGAGAAATACGAGCAGTTCTTC.

This chain uses TRBV7-3 with TRBJ2-6; no definite D call. This CDR3 spans 15 amino acids. V was pared by 5 bases and J by 0 bases, with 8 bases between. Germline CDR1 SGHTA, CDR2 FQGTGA. DNA for the CDR3: TGTGCCAGCAGCCCGACCCACTCTGGGGCCAACGTCCTGACTTTC. It yields the protein CASSPTHSGANVLTF.

The chain uses TRBV6-5 and TRBJ2-7; 11 bases are shared with TRBD2. CDR3 length equals 16 residues. Germline V gene data show CDR1 as MNHEY and CDR2 as SVGAGI. J gave up 7 bases and V 2 bases, and 10 bases lay outside the gene matches. The CDR3 DNA reads as TGTGCCAGCAGTTACGGGGTAGCGGGAGGGCCGAAGGAGCAGTACTTC. As protein: CASSYGVAGGPKEQYF.

The chain couples TRBV15 to TRBJ2-1; TRBD1 matches at 9 bases. The V segment lost 1 base and the J segment 9 bases; nucleotides outside the gene matches: 10. This CDR3 region has 16 residues. Germline CDR1 LNHNV, CDR2 YYDKDF (reference sequence). CDR3 DNA sequence: TGTGCCACCAGCAGAGGTGGGGGACAGGGCCTCGGTGAGCAGTTCTTC. This gives the protein CATSRGGGQGLGEQFF.

This clonotype was counted a few times. J is TRBJ1-1 and V is TRBV20-1; tentatively, D is TRBD1 (6 bases). The CDR3 spans 13 residues. Per the germline V gene, CDR1 is DFQATT and CDR2 is SNEGSKA (reference sequence). The V end lost 5 bases, the J end lost 7 bases, and 17 bases lay between the germline ends. Here the CDR3 reads CSAPTGSGVEAFF. In nucleotides, the CDR3 is TGCAGTGCTCCCACAGGGTCCGGAGTTGAAGCTTTCTTT.

The V and J genes are TRBV12-3 or TRBV12-4 and TRBJ2-1; 8 bases are shared with TRBD1. The V and J ends lost 6 bases and 2 bases, in that order; junction bases with no gene match: 12. The length of the CDR3 is 17 residues. The CDR3, as DNA: TGTGCCAGCAGGTTGTGGACAGGGATTGGGACCTACAATGAGCAGTTCTTC. This translates into CASRLWTGIGTYNEQFF.

This clonotype was observed at least ten times. The chain is built from TRBV29-1 and TRBJ2-5; D unresolved. In germline, CDR1 is SQVTM, CDR2 ANQGSEA. Trimming pared 3 bases from V and 5 bases from J, leaving 4 bases between. There are 10 residues in the CDR3. The CDR3 region has the DNA TGCAGCGTTGAGTGGGAGACCCAGTACTTC. It encodes CSVEWETQYF.

The V and J genes are TRBV20-1 and TRBJ2-3; D not certain. V was pared by 0 bases and J by 2 bases, with 12 bases between. The CDR3 covers 15 residues. Per the germline V gene, CDR1 is DFQATT and CDR2 is SNEGSKA (reference sequence). CDR3 amino acids: CSARDGQPATDTQYF. The CDR3 nucleotides read TGCAGTGCTAGAGATGGCCAGCCAGCCACAGATACGCAGTATTTT.